A single sample is the source of the 22 T cell receptor beta chains below, sequenced in a study of Graves' ophthalmopathy and Graves' hyperthyroidism. For repertoire sequencing, the TCR beta CDR3 regions were amplified from RNA transcripts. RT-PCR in the first round used HTBI primers; a second-round multiplex PCR followed. TCRdb reanalysed the multiplex PCR reads using MiXCR and keeps one entry per CDR3 protein. The sample records around 51,000 distinct CDR3 sequences, about 50% being singletons. Sequencing was carried out using peripheral blood. The receptors stem from an adult man with Graves' ophthalmopathy.

The chain has TRBV12-3 or TRBV12-4 and TRBJ2-3, with a weak D call TRBD2 (7 bases). Trimming pared 5 bases from V and 2 bases from J, leaving 11 bases between. The CDR3 is 14 residues long. The CDR3 loop reads CASSQGRDTDTQYF. Written as DNA, the CDR3 is TGTGCCAGCAGTCAGGGGAGGGACACAGATACGCAGTATTTT.

CDR3 amino acids: CASSVAVDTQFF. CDR3 coding DNA: TGTGCCAGCAGCGTAGCGGTAGATACGCAGTTCTTC. The rearrangement links TRBV9 to TRBJ2-1; D is unclear. V was shortened by 0 bases and J by 12 bases, with 10 bases between the two germline ends. The germline gives CDR1 SGDLS, CDR2 YYNGEE. This CDR3 spans 12 amino acids.

This chain joins TRBV10-1 and TRBJ1-6; D remains ambiguous. Germline V gene sequence: CDR1 WNHNN, CDR2 SYGVQD (reference sequence). Trimming pared 5 bases from V and 6 bases from J, leaving 11 bases between. The CDR3 is 14 residues long. CDR3 DNA sequence: TGCGCCAGCAGTATCGGGGATCGTAATTCACCCCTCCACTTT. Residues: CASSIGDRNSPLHF.

The gene calls are TRBV10-2 and TRBJ1-5; D gene uncertain. Trimming removed 3 bases from V and 7 bases from J, with 16 bases in between. Germline values: CDR1 WSHSY, CDR2 SAAADI. This CDR3 is 15 amino acids long. CDR3 DNA: TGCGCCAGCAGTGAATTCGCCGTAGCGGGGCAGCCCCAGCATTTT. Protein product: CASSEFAVAGQPQHF.

This clonotype was found many times. The V gene is TRBV5-1, the J gene TRBJ2-3, with a weak D call TRBD1 (5 bases). Germline assignment: CDR1 SGHRS and CDR2 YFSETQ. Trimming removed 0 bases at V and 1 base at J, with 9 bases between. The CDR3 spans 15 residues. The DNA for the CDR3 is TGCGCCAGCAGCTTGGATGGGGCAGGCACAGATACGCAGTATTTT. It translates to CASSLDGAGTDTQYF.

This clonotype showed up many times. The chain employs TRBV12-3 or TRBV12-4 and TRBJ2-2, with 8 bases lining up with TRBD1. This CDR3 has 15 amino acids. The junction had 9 bases not matched to a gene; V was cut back by 6 bases and J by 6 bases. This chain's CDR3 is CASRTQGALAGELFF. The CDR3, as DNA: TGTGCCAGCAGGACTCAGGGGGCTCTTGCCGGGGAGCTGTTTTTT.

Regarding this clonotype: At one of its ends the junction is not consistent with the germline gene, which may arise from a read error. J is TRBJ2-5 and V is TRBV7-3; D possibly corresponds to TRBD2 (6 bases). CDR1 is SGHTA, CDR2 FQGTGA, per germline. This CDR3 has 15 residues. The CDR3 DNA is TGTGTCAGCAGCCCCGGACTATCAATGAACGAGACCCAGTACTTC. This encodes CVSSPGLSMNETQYF.

This chain links TRBV20-1 with TRBJ2-3, with 11 bases aligning to TRBD2. After removal of 2 bases from V and 6 bases from J, the junction contained 10 bases not matched to a gene. Germline V gene sequence: CDR1 DFQATT, CDR2 SNEGSKA (reference sequence). The CDR3 is 16 amino acids. Here the CDR3 DNA reads TGCAGTGCTAGACCGACTAGCGGGACCTTAAAGGATACGCAGTATTTT. Protein sequence: CSARPTSGTLKDTQYF.

As regards this clonotype: One junction end disagrees with the germline gene, perhaps due to a read error. This rearrangement joins TRBV20-1 to TRBJ2-2; a weak D match, TRBD2 (5 bases). In germline, CDR1 is DFQATT, CDR2 SNEGSKA (reference sequence). The CDR3 has 14 amino acids. The CDR3 bases are TGCAGTGCTAGGGCCCTCGGGAACGCCGGGGAGCTGTTTTTT. It codes for CSARALGNAGELFF.

This chain uses TRBV25-1 with TRBJ2-7; 15 positions match TRBD2. The CDR3 covers 14 residues. Germline trimming cut 5 bases from V and 11 bases from J; bases unmatched to any gene: 7. The germline gives CDR1 MGHDK, CDR2 SYGVNS. Written as DNA, the CDR3 is TGTGCCAGCAGTAATAGGACTAGCGGGGGGGCCGAGTACTTC. Translation: CASSNRTSGGAEYF.

This chain links TRBV20-1 with TRBJ2-7; 10 bases align to TRBD2. This CDR3 comprises 13 residues. From germline, CDR1 is DFQATT and CDR2 SNEGSKA (reference sequence). With 5 bases clipped from V and 4 bases from J, the junction kept 5 bases outside the gene matches. CDR3 nucleotides: TGCAGTGCTTCACTAGCGGGAAGGTACGAGCAGTACTTC. The encoded protein is CSASLAGRYEQYF.

This clonotype came up many times. This rearrangement joins TRBV11-2 to TRBJ2-7; 7 positions match TRBD2. The ends lost 5 bases at V and 6 bases at J; junction bases unmatched: 4. Germline CDR1 and CDR2: SGHAT and FQNNGV. The CDR3 loop spans 12 amino acids. CDR3 in DNA: TGTGCCAGCAGCGTCGGGGGGAGCGAGCAGTACTTC. As protein: CASSVGGSEQYF.

The J gene is TRBJ1-1, the V gene TRBV9, with a weak D call TRBD1 (6 bases). The ends were cut back, 4 bases at V and 0 bases at J, with 13 bases in the middle. The CDR3 totals 15 residues. CDR1 is SGDLS and CDR2 is YYNGEE in the germline V gene. In DNA, the CDR3 is TGTGCCAGCAGCTCATCCACAGGGATGAACACTGAAGCTTTCTTT. It encodes CASSSSTGMNTEAFF.

V usage is TRBV2 and J usage is TRBJ2-1; tentatively, D is TRBD1 (5 bases). This CDR3 region has 12 residues. Germline CDR1 and CDR2: SNHLY and FYNNEI. Trimming removed 7 bases at V and 5 bases at J, with 9 bases between. The CDR3, as DNA: TGTGCCAGCAAGGCAGGGCACAATGAGCAGTTCTTC. Its translation is CASKAGHNEQFF.

The sample holds one count of this clonotype. One junction end disagrees with the germline gene, perhaps due to a read error. The rearrangement joins TRBV2 to TRBJ1-1; no clear D. Per germline, CDR1 SNHLY and CDR2 FYNNEI. CDR3 length: 14 amino acids. The DNA for the CDR3 is TGCGCCTGCCTCTCCGACATTATGAACACTGAAGCTTTCTTT. Translating gives CACLSDIMNTEAFF.

This rearrangement joins TRBV2 to TRBJ1-2; D call uncertain. The germline CDR1 and CDR2 sequences are SNHLY and FYNNEI. The CDR3 totals 12 residues. The germline V and J ends were trimmed by 6 bases and 6 bases, with 11 bases remaining between them. The CDR3 sequence is CASRTRTDGYTF. CDR3 DNA sequence: TGTGCCAGCAGGACGCGGACGGATGGCTACACCTTC.

This clonotype was counted at least ten times. This chain links TRBV6-1 with TRBJ2-3; 8 nucleotides line up with TRBD1. This CDR3 is built from 15 residues. J gave up 4 bases and V 6 bases, and 9 bases lay outside the gene matches. CDR1 MNHNS and CDR2 SASEGT come from the germline V gene. In DNA form, the CDR3 reads TGTGCCAGCAGCGCAGGACAGGGAGAGTCAGATACGCAGTATTTT. This codes for CASSAGQGESDTQYF.

The chain combines TRBV7-2 with TRBJ2-1, with D possibly TRBD1 on 6 matching bases. The germline gives CDR1 SGHTA, CDR2 FQGNSA. Between the trimmed V and J ends, which lost 3 bases and 3 bases, there was a span of 15 bases. This CDR3 comprises 16 residues. The DNA of the CDR3 is TGTGCCAGCAGCTTCCCGGAAAGGGGGATCTACAATGAGCAGTTCTTC. Its translation: CASSFPERGIYNEQFF.

The sample holds one count of this clonotype. The chain carries TRBV19 and TRBJ2-3; no clear D. V lost 6 bases to trimming and J lost 2 bases, with 12 bases between them. Germline values: CDR1 LNHDA, CDR2 SQIVND (reference sequence). The CDR3 covers 14 residues. The CDR3 DNA reads TGTGCCAGTAGAAGGGATTTGGCCACAGATACGCAGTATTTT. It yields the protein CASRRDLATDTQYF.

The rearrangement links TRBV25-1 to TRBJ2-7; 12 bases fit TRBD1. V was pared by 3 bases and J by 5 bases, with 5 bases of the junction left unmatched. The germline V gene has CDR1 MGHDK and CDR2 SYGVNS. This CDR3 contains 15 residues. The CDR3 nucleotides are TGTGCCAGCAGTGATTCCGGGACAGGGGGCAACGAGCAGTACTTC. Its protein is CASSDSGTGGNEQYF.

To note about this clonotype: A read error is likely, as this CDR3 ends without the conserved phenylalanine or tryptophan. The V gene is TRBV7-9, the J gene TRBJ2-2; 11 bases align to TRBD1. In germline, CDR1 is SEHNR, CDR2 FQNEAQ (reference sequence). With V trimmed by 4 bases and J by 0 bases, 1 base remained unmatched. The CDR3 is made up of 16 amino acids. CDR3 in amino acids: CASSWTGGANTGELFS. In DNA, the CDR3 is TGTGCCAGCAGCTGGACAGGGGGCGCGAACACCGGGGAGCTGTTTTCT.

About this clonotype: Being one base from a much bigger clone, this may be a read error. The V call is TRBV4-1, the J call TRBJ1-1; D gene ambiguous. Trimming shortened V by 1 base and J by 7 bases, and 13 bases separated the two germline ends. The CDR3 is 14 residues long. Germline values: CDR1 MGHRA, CDR2 YSYEKL. CDR3 DNA: TGCGCCAGCAGCCAAGGCGGGTATCCCCGTGAAGCTTTCTTT. Encoded protein: CASSQGGYPREAFF.